This entry describes one T cell receptor (beta chain). The data derive from a study of blood T cell repertoires in COVID-19. Overall study context: Acute and convalescent COVID-19 samples came from the United States, Italy and Spain.

Original data processing: Reference gene primer amplification gave estimated nucleated cell counts. TCRdb keeps only in-frame clones here, not all; method: immunoSEQ multiplex PCR. From that table come the V and J calls and clone size; the DNA was used to work out D and trimming. The data contain around 250,000 clones, roughly 86% of them singletons. Germline lookup yields CDR1 SGHTA and CDR2 FQGTGA. Between the trimmed V and J ends, which lost 5 bases and 0 bases, there was a span of 10 bases. The CDR3 length is 14 residues. This receptor was obtained from a woman aged 70-85 years with active or convalescent COVID-19. The V call is TRBV7-3, the J call TRBJ1-1, with D unclear. Source material: peripheral blood. The chain's CDR3 is CASSPGSLNTEAFF. In DNA, the CDR3 is TGTGCCAGCAGCCCTGGGAGCTTGAACACTGAAGCTTTCTTT.